This T cell receptor (beta chain) is drawn from a study of T cell changes during pregnancy in multiple sclerosis. CDR1 is MNHEY and CDR2 is SVGAGI in the germline V gene. The CDR3 loop spans 14 amino acids. With 5 bases clipped from V and 2 bases from J, the junction kept 5 bases outside the gene matches. Generated by immunoSEQ multiplex PCR, the TCRdb table keeps only in-frame clones and is missing some. The profile shows about 35,000 clones, 90% to 95% of them singletons. The chain couples TRBV6-5 to TRBJ2-7, with 8 bases identical to TRBD1. This specimen consisted of CD4+ T cells from peripheral blood mononuclear cells, obtained in the second trimester of pregnancy. The clonotype comes from a female donor with multiple sclerosis, enrolled in a pregnancy study. The CDR3 DNA follows: TGTGCCAGCAGTCATGGGGACAGGACCTACGAGCAGTACTTC. This encodes CASSHGDRTYEQYF.